A selection of T cell receptor beta chains follows, all from one sample in a study of blood T cell repertoires in COVID-19. Produced via immunoSEQ multiplex PCR; TCRdb's table is partial and in-frame only. The sample includes 55,000 to 85,000 clones, roughly 77% of them seen just once. Sequencing used peripheral blood. The receptors were gathered from a woman in her 70s with acute or convalescent COVID-19. CDR3s include the opening cysteine and the closing phenylalanine or tryptophan. The D gene is left open where the match is weak. Clone size is stated in some rows and not others, as once, few, many or a class when expanded.

CASSLDRLAGVLYNEQFF,TGTGCCAGCAGCTTAGACCGGCTAGCGGGGGTCCTTTACAATGAGCAGTTCTTC,-,TRBV7-2,TRBD2,TRBJ2-1,18
CASRTGGTGDTEAFF,TGCGCCAGCAGGACAGGGGGGACTGGGGACACTGAAGCTTTCTTT,-,TRBV5-1,TRBD1,TRBJ1-1,15
CASSPGVWREQFF,TGTGCCAGCAGTCCAGGGGTGTGGCGCGAGCAGTTCTTC,-,TRBV12-3/TRBV12-4,-,TRBJ2-1,13
CASSLDRGKGTEAFF,TGTGCCAGCAGCTTGGATAGGGGAAAGGGAACTGAAGCTTTCTTT,-,TRBV5-8,-,TRBJ1-1,15
CAIRGTGEEQYF,TGTGCCATCAGGGGGACAGGGGAAGAGCAGTACTTC,-,TRBV10-3,TRBD1,TRBJ2-7,12
CASSPRPGSYGYTF,TGTGCCAGTAGTCCCCGGCCGGGGAGCTATGGCTACACCTTC,-,TRBV19,-,TRBJ1-2,14
CAWAQGVKEKLFF,TGTGCCTGGGCACAGGGGGTGAAAGAAAAACTGTTTTTT,few,TRBV30,TRBD1,TRBJ1-4,13
CASSLLAGGGGTGELFF,TGCGCCAGCAGCTTGCTAGCGGGAGGAGGGGGCACCGGGGAGCTGTTTTTT,-,TRBV5-1,TRBD2,TRBJ2-2,17
CASSLGGGASYEQYF,TGTGCCAGCAGTTTAGGCGGGGGCGCATCCTACGAGCAGTACTTC,-,TRBV28,-,TRBJ2-7,15
CASSPLLNTEAFF,TGTGCCAGCAGCCCCCTCCTGAACACTGAAGCTTTCTTT,-,TRBV9,-,TRBJ1-1,13
CASSPLQQGTGELFF,TGTGCCAGCTCACCTCTCCAGCAGGGCACCGGGGAGCTGTTTTTT,once,TRBV18,-,TRBJ2-2,15
CASSVGVNTGELFF,TGTGCCAGCAGTGTCGGGGTGAACACCGGGGAGCTGTTTTTT,once,TRBV2,-,TRBJ2-2,14
CASSQDPWTNGYTF,TGCGCCAGCAGCCAAGATCCGTGGACAAACGGCTACACCTTC,-,TRBV4-3,-,TRBJ1-2,14
CAISGGPQETQYF,TGTGCCATTTCGGGGGGGCCCCAAGAGACCCAGTACTTC,once,TRBV10-3,TRBD2,TRBJ2-5,13
CASSSGQGAPYEQYF,TGTGCCAGTAGTTCGGGACAGGGGGCTCCCTACGAGCAGTACTTC,few,TRBV19,TRBD1,TRBJ2-7,15
CASRQVNTEAFF,TGTGCCAGCAGACAGGTGAACACTGAAGCTTTCTTT,-,TRBV6-5,-,TRBJ1-1,12
CAISDSGTEAFF,TGTGCCATCAGTGACTCCGGGACTGAAGCTTTCTTT,-,TRBV10-3,-,TRBJ1-1,12
CASSITGTPGSPLHF,TGTGCCAGTAGTATCACCGGGACTCCGGGGTCACCCCTCCACTTT,few,TRBV19,-,TRBJ1-6,15
CSTPPQGTNTEAFF,TGCAGCACCCCCCCACAGGGAACAAACACTGAAGCTTTCTTT,once,TRBV29-1,-,TRBJ1-1,14
CASGPGLSNEKLFF,TGCGCCAGCGGACCGGGACTCTCTAATGAAAAACTGTTTTTT,-,TRBV5-1,-,TRBJ1-4,14
CASRPDPQAAYEQYF,TGTGCCAGCAGACCGGACCCCCAAGCGGCATACGAGCAGTACTTC,-,TRBV6-5,-,TRBJ2-7,15
CASSLEIQGYEQYF,TGTGCCAGCAGCTTAGAGATTCAGGGGTACGAGCAGTACTTC,-,TRBV11-1,-,TRBJ2-7,14
CASSPQLTGQNTEAFF,TGTGCCAGCTCACCACAGTTGACAGGGCAGAACACTGAAGCTTTCTTT,-,TRBV18,TRBD1,TRBJ1-1,16
CASSIPRGGGPQHF,TGTGCCAGTAGTATACCCAGGGGTGGGGGGCCCCAGCATTTT,few,TRBV19,-,TRBJ1-5,14
CASSIGLAGGGTQYF,TGTGCCAGCAGTATTGGACTAGCGGGAGGAGGTACGCAGTATTTT,-,TRBV3-1/TRBV3-2,TRBD2,TRBJ2-3,15
CASSELAGAHSPLHF,TGTGCCAGCAGTGAATTAGCGGGGGCCCATTCACCCCTCCACTTT,-,TRBV6-4,-,TRBJ1-6,15
CASSLEADNYGYTF,TGCGCCAGCAGCTTGGAAGCCGATAACTATGGCTACACCTTC,-,TRBV5-1,-,TRBJ1-2,14
CASSAGQVSYNSPLHF,TGCGCCAGCAGCGCCGGACAAGTATCCTATAATTCACCCCTCCACTTT,-,TRBV5-1,-,TRBJ1-6,16
CAWSVLRASSETQYF,TGTGCCTGGAGTGTATTAAGGGCTAGCTCGGAGACCCAGTACTTC,-,TRBV30,-,TRBJ2-5,15
CASSLTGRTEAFF,TGTGCCAGCAGTTTGACAGGGAGGACTGAAGCTTTCTTT,-,TRBV12-3/TRBV12-4,TRBD1,TRBJ1-1,13
CASSGQINTDTQYF,TGTGCCAGCTCGGGACAGATAAACACAGATACGCAGTATTTT,-,TRBV25-1,TRBD1,TRBJ2-3,14
CASSYSGGESGELFF,TGTGCCAGCAGTTACTCTGGAGGGGAATCCGGGGAGCTGTTTTTT,-,TRBV6-5,-,TRBJ2-2,15
CASSISGAEQYF,TGTGCCAGTAGTATAAGCGGGGCCGAGCAGTACTTC,few,TRBV19,TRBD2,TRBJ2-7,12
CASSSQSSSNQPQHF,TGTGCCAGCAGCTCCCAGTCGTCTAGCAATCAGCCCCAGCATTTT,-,TRBV11-2,-,TRBJ1-5,15
CASRPARAGYGYTF,TGTGCCAGCAGGCCGGCCAGGGCTGGCTATGGCTACACCTTC,-,TRBV28,-,TRBJ1-2,14
CASSPGLAGGPGKNIQYF,TGTGCCAGCTCACCCGGACTAGCGGGAGGGCCGGGCAAAAACATTCAGTACTTC,-,TRBV18,TRBD2,TRBJ2-4,18
CAWSVGPIGGFNYEQYF,TGTGCCTGGAGTGTAGGCCCTATCGGGGGTTTTAACTACGAGCAGTACTTC,-,TRBV30,-,TRBJ2-7,17
CASSIRTGSLGNQPQHF,TGTGCCAGTAGTATAAGGACAGGGAGTTTGGGCAATCAGCCCCAGCATTTT,-,TRBV19,TRBD1,TRBJ1-5,17
CASSRDSATDTQYF,TGTGCCAGCAGCCGTGACTCGGCCACAGATACGCAGTATTTT,-,TRBV3-1/TRBV3-2,-,TRBJ2-3,14
CASSFRAGARYTF,TGTGCCAGCAGTTTCAGGGCCGGAGCCCGCTACACCTTC,-,TRBV28,-,TRBJ1-2,13
CASSILTGPGANVLTF,TGTGCCAGCAGCATCCTCACAGGGCCCGGGGCCAACGTCCTGACTTTC,-,TRBV5-4,-,TRBJ2-6,16
CASSFITSPTGLAVKSSYNEQFF,TGTGCCAGCAGTTTTATAACCTCCCCGACGGGACTAGCGGTAAAGAGCTCCTACAATGAGCAGTTCTTC,-,TRBV28,TRBD2,TRBJ2-1,23
CSSGDSRVDGYTF,TGCAGCTCGGGGGACAGTAGAGTCGATGGCTACACCTTC,-,TRBV29-1,TRBD1,TRBJ1-2,13
CASSATTWEHLNTGELFF,TGTGCCAGCAGTGCTACGACATGGGAGCACTTGAACACCGGGGAGCTGTTTTTT,few,TRBV3-1/TRBV3-2,-,TRBJ2-2,18